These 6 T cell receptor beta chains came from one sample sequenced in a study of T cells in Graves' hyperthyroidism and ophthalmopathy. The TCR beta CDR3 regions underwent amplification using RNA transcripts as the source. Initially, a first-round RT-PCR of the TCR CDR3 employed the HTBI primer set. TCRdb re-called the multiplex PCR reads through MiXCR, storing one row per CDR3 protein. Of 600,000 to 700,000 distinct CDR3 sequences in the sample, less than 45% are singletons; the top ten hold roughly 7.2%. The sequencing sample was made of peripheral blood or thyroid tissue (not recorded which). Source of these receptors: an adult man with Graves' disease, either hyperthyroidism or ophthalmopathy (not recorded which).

Here the CDR3 DNA reads TGTGCCAGCAGTCCGGGACAGGGACGGGCAACTAATGAAAAACTGTTTTTT. Translation gives CASSPGQGRATNEKLFF. This chain uses TRBV2 with TRBJ1-4, with TRBD1 matching 9 bases. CDR3 length: 17 residues. Per germline, CDR1 SNHLY and CDR2 FYNNEI. The junction had 7 bases not matched to a gene; V was cut back by 5 bases and J by 0 bases.

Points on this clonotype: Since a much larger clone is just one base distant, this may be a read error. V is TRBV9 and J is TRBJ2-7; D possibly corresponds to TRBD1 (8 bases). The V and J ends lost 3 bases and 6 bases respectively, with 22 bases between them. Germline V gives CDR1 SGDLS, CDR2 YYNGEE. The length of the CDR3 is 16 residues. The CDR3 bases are TGTGCCAGCAGCGAAGGGGCATCGGACAGGGAGGGCGAGCAGTACTTC. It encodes CASSEGASDREGEQYF. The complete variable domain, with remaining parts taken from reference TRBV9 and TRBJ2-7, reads DSGVTQTPKHLITATGQRVTLRCSPRSGDLSVYWYQQSLDQGLQFLIQYYNGEERAKGNILERFSAQQFPDLHSELNLSSLELGDSALYFCASSEGASDREGEQYFGPGTRLTVT.

CDR3 sequence: CASSQDFNFGETQYF. CDR3 DNA sequence: TGTGCCAGCAGCCAAGATTTCAACTTCGGGGAGACCCAGTACTTC. The chain links TRBV9 to TRBJ2-5; D call uncertain. The V and J ends lost 4 bases and 5 bases respectively, with 18 bases between them. Germline V gives CDR1 SGDLS, CDR2 YYNGEE. The CDR3 covers 15 residues.

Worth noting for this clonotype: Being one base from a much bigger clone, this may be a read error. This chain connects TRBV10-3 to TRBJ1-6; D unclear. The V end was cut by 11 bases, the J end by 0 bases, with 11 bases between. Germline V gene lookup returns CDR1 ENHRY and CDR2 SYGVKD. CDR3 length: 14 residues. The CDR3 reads CACTRSSYNSPLHF. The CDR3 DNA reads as TGTGCCTGCACCAGGAGCTCCTATAATTCACCCCTCCACTTT.

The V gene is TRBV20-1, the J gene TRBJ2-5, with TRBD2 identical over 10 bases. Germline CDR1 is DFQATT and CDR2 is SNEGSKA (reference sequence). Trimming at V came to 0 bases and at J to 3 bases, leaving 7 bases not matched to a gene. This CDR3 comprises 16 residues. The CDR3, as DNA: TGCAGTGCTAGAGAGGCCAAAGCGGGGGGGAAAGAGACCCAGTACTTC. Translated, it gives CSAREAKAGGKETQYF.

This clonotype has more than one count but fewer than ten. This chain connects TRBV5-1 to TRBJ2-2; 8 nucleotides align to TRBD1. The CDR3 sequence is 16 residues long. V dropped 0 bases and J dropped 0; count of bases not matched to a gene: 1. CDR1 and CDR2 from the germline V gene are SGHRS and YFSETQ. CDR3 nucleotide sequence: TGCGCCAGCAGCTTGGCGGGACAGGCGAACACCGGGGAGCTGTTTTTT. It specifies CASSLAGQANTGELFF.